This T cell receptor (beta chain) was profiled in a study of blood T cell repertoires in COVID-19. At the level of the study: Samples representing acute and convalescent COVID-19 were sourced from the United States, Italy and Spain. PBMCs, B-cell-depleted T cells, or T cells provided the cDNA or gDNA that made up the material.

Authors' processing steps: Reference gene primer amplification in the assay estimated nucleated cell counts. Using immunoSEQ multiplex PCR, the repertoire was profiled, and TCRdb retains in-frame clones only, with some absent. V, J and clone size are taken as reported in that table, and D and trimming were inferred from the DNA itself. The sample has 300,000 to 350,000 clones, 90% seen once. Patients in Seattle were enrolled during active infection, then followed longitudinally. This CDR3 has 15 amino acids. The V and J ends lost 3 bases and 1 base, in that order; junction bases with no gene match: 5. Germline V CDR1 and CDR2: LNHNV, YYDKDF (reference sequence).

The origin of this receptor is a woman aged 25-40 years with COVID-19, enrolled during active disease. The rearrangement joins TRBV15 to TRBJ2-7; 8 bases match TRBD2. The sample comprised peripheral blood. Written as DNA, the CDR3 is TGTGCCACCAGCAGCTCTAGCGGGCTGTCCTACGAGCAGTACTTC. Its protein product is CATSSSSGLSYEQYF.